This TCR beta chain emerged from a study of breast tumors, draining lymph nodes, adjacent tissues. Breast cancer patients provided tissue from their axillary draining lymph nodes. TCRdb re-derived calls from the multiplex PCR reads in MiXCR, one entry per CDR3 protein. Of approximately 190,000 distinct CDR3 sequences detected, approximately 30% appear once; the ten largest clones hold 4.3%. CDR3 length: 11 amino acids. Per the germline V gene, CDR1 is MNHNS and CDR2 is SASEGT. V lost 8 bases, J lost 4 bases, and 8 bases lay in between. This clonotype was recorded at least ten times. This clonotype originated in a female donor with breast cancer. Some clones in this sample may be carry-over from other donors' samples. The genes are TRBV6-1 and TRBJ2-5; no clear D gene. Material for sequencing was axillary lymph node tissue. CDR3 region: CASGRVETQYF. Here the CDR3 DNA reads TGTGCCAGCGGCCGGGTAGAGACCCAGTACTTC.